This T cell receptor beta chain was found in a study of T cell responses to AZD1222 COVID-19 vaccine. Across the study: Second-dose intervals of approximately 4 or approximately 12 weeks were pooled.

TCRdb keeps only in-frame clones here, not all; method: immunoSEQ multiplex PCR. Found here are roughly 140,000 clones, 92% of them singletons; the top ten hold over 1.5%. This specimen consisted of peripheral blood, obtained on day 0 of AZD1222 vaccination. The sequence was collected from an adult in good health.

CDR3 nucleotides: TGTGCCAGCAGCTTAGATCAATTCCGGGACAGGGGGCAATACACTGAAGCTTTCTTT. It codes for CASSLDQFRDRGQYTEAFF. V and J are TRBV11-3 and TRBJ1-1; 12 nucleotides line up with TRBD1. Germline loops: CDR1 SGHNT, CDR2 YENEEA. The CDR3 sequence is 19 residues long. The junction had 11 bases not matched to a gene; V was cut back by 0 bases and J by 3 bases.